A single sample is the source of the 30 T cell receptor delta chains below, sequenced in a study of gamma-delta T cells after stem cell transplantation. TCRdb fed the RT-PCR reads into CATT to redo clone calling. The sample holds some 2,500 delta-chain clones, just over 3% seen once. The sample taken for sequencing was gamma-delta T cells. The receptors shown here come from a human donor. It is not recorded whose cells these are; they may come from a transplant donor.

This clone was seen only a few times. A read error likely explains this, since a far larger clone differs by one base. This sample also contains other DNA sequences that code for the same CDR3. The chain is built from TRDV2 and TRDJ1; the D call may be TRDD2 or TRDD3 (6 bases each). The CDR3 is 16 amino acids. Germline CDR1 reads GEAIGNYY; CDR2 reads EKD. DNA for the CDR3: TGTGCTTGCGTTGTAATGGGGGGACCTTCCGCCGATAAACTCATCTTT. Its protein is CACVVMGGPSADKLIF.

A few counts support this clone. The likely explanation is a read error, given a far larger clone one base away. The V call is TRDV2, the J call TRDJ1; no clear D gene. The CDR3 is 14 residues long. Trimming stripped 1 base from V and 3 bases from J, with 11 bases between. The germline V gene has CDR1 GEAIGNYY and CDR2 EKD. This CDR3 reads CACDTVGLPDKLIF. CDR3 nucleotides: TGTGCCTGTGACACGGTAGGTCTTCCCGATAAACTCATCTTT.

In this sample, this clone turned up a few times. A far larger clone differs by one base, so this is likely a read error. This sample includes further DNA sequences coding for the same CDR3. The CDR3 DNA sequence: TGTGCCTGTGACTCTGTCGGCTACCAAGAGGGCTACACCGATAAACTCATCTTT. Protein sequence: CACDSVGYQEGYTDKLIF. V and J are TRDV2 and TRDJ1; unclear D gene. The CDR3 is made up of 18 amino acids. Trimming removed 3 bases at V and 0 bases at J, with 22 bases between. CDR1 GEAIGNYY and CDR2 EKD come from the germline V gene.

This clone was seen a handful of times. It is likely a read error: a sequence one base away is far more abundant. The chain has TRDV2 and TRDJ1, with D unclear. Germline lookup yields CDR1 GEAIGNYY and CDR2 EKD. Trimming took off 3 bases at V and 0 bases at J, with 31 bases between the two ends. The CDR3 loop spans 21 amino acids. This CDR3 is CACDLLEVGHTRPQYTDKLIF. CDR3 bases: TGTGCCTGTGACCTCCTGGAGGTGGGACATACTCGCCCCCAGTACACCGATAAACTCATCTTT.

Worth noting for this clone: This likely reflects a read error, since a far larger clone is one base away. The same CDR3 is also encoded by other DNA sequences in this sample. V and J are TRDV2 and TRDJ1; TRDD3 might be the D (5 bases). Per germline, CDR1 GEAIGNYY and CDR2 EKD. The CDR3 is 17 residues long. CDR3 sequence reads: CACDSIDTPTYTDKLIF. CDR3 nucleotides: TGTGCTTGTGATTCAATCGATACCCCCACTTACACCGATAAACTCATCTTT.

About this clone itself: A far larger clone is one base from this, pointing to a likely read error. Other DNA sequences in the sample encode the same CDR3. This chain uses TRDV2 with TRDJ1, with 8 positions matching TRDD3. The CDR3 is made up of 20 amino acids. J lost 1 base, V lost 3 bases, and 21 bases had no gene match. Germline V CDR1 and CDR2: GEAIGNYY, EKD. CDR3 protein: CACDPVGVLGGPEGTDKLIF. In DNA, the CDR3 is TGTGCCTGTGACCCCGTTGGCGTACTGGGGGGTCCGGAGGGCACCGATAAACTCATCTTT.

This clone was picked up a small number of times. A far larger clone is a single base away, which makes a read error likely. Other DNA sequences from this sample encode an identical CDR3 as well. V is TRDV2 and J is TRDJ1; the match to TRDD3 covers 9 bases. The CDR3 runs to 24 residues. From germline, CDR1 is GEAIGNYY and CDR2 EKD. The trim removed 0 bases at V and 3 bases at J, leaving 31 bases unmatched. The CDR3 DNA reads TGTGCCTGTGACACCCTTCCAATTGGCACTGGGGGACCCTCTACCTCCCTTCAAGCCGATAAACTCATCTTT. Its protein product is CACDTLPIGTGGPSTSLQADKLIF.

As regards this clone: TCRdb has a much larger clone's protein, which differs at residue 6 from the translation of this DNA, likely because of a read error; what is shown is the protein translated from the DNA. The chain is built from TRDV2 and TRDJ1; 13 bases are a match to TRDD3. This CDR3 contains 22 residues. The V gene's germline CDR1 is GEAIGNYY and CDR2 EKD. The trim removed 0 bases at V and 1 base at J, leaving 19 bases unmatched. CDR3 region: CACDTVSSTPLLGDTSTDKLIF. The CDR3 DNA follows: TGTGCCTGTGACACCGTTTCTTCCACCCCTTTACTGGGGGATACGAGCACCGATAAACTCATCTTT.

This clone has a handful of counts. A read error is likely here: a far larger clone is one base away. The chain is built from TRDV2 and TRDJ1; 11 bases map to TRDD3. The CDR3 runs to 15 residues. J gave up 7 bases and V 3 bases, and 9 bases lay outside the gene matches. Germline V gene sequence: CDR1 GEAIGNYY, CDR2 EKD. CDR3 DNA sequence: TGTGCCTGTGACGGAGTGGGGGATACGGCCGGTAAACTCATCTTT. Protein sequence: CACDGVGDTAGKLIF.

This clone has at least ten counts. A single base is all that separates this from a far larger clone, so a read error is likely. Other DNA sequences of this sample code for an identical CDR3. The V and J genes are TRDV2 and TRDJ1; TRDD3 agrees at 8 bases. V lost 1 base to trimming and J lost 0 bases; unmatched junction nucleotides: 15. Germline CDR1 is GEAIGNYY and CDR2 is EKD. This CDR3 is 19 amino acids long. The CDR3 sequence is CACDTVRSGGDLDTDKLIF. The CDR3 nucleotides are TGTGCCTGTGACACTGTCCGGTCTGGGGGAGACCTTGACACCGATAAACTCATCTTT.

This clone occurred a few times. TCRdb shows a much larger clone's protein in place of this DNA's translation, and the two differ at residue 14, likely through a read error; the protein shown is translated from the DNA. The chain employs TRDV2 and TRDJ1; 12 bases agree with TRDD3. The germline CDR1 and CDR2 sequences are GEAIGNYY and EKD. The CDR3 is 18 amino acids. The CDR3 loop is CACDPLGDTLPHTNKLIF. CDR3 nucleotides: TGTGCCTGTGACCCACTGGGGGATACCCTCCCACACACCAATAAACTCATCTTT.

This clone came up a few times. The mismatch at residue 12 between this DNA's translation and the TCRdb protein of a much larger clone likely reflects a read error; the protein shown is translated from the DNA. The V call is TRDV2, the J call TRDJ1; 8 positions agree with TRDD3. The V and J ends lost 0 bases and 4 bases, in that order; junction bases with no gene match: 12. CDR3 length: 17 amino acids. Germline assignment: CDR1 GEAIGNYY and CDR2 EKD. This CDR3 reads CACDTLSVGDESDKLIF. The CDR3 region has the DNA TGTGCCTGTGACACCCTCTCCGTGGGGGATGAAAGCGATAAACTCATCTTT.

A note on this clone: This sequence may be a read error, since a much larger clone differs from it by one base. The same CDR3 is also encoded by other DNA sequences in this sample. The J gene is TRDJ1, the V gene TRDV2, with 7 positions matching TRDD3. CDR1 is GEAIGNYY, CDR2 EKD, per germline. Unmatched junction bases numbered 14, after V lost 3 bases and J lost 2 bases. The CDR3 contains 17 residues. The CDR3 sequence: CACDPVRDWGTTDKLIF. The DNA for the CDR3 is TGTGCCTGTGACCCGGTTAGAGATTGGGGGACGACCGATAAACTCATCTTT.

As to this clone: This sequence is one base from a far larger clone and is likely a read error. This sample includes further DNA sequences coding for the same CDR3. V and J are TRDV2 and TRDJ3; the match to TRDD3 covers 9 bases. CDR1 and CDR2 (germline): GEAIGNYY, EKD. The CDR3 length is 19 residues. CDR3 in amino acids: CACDESGGSSSWDTRQMFF. CDR3 in DNA: TGTGCCTGTGACGAGTCTGGGGGATCAAGCTCCTGGGACACCCGGCAGATGTTTTTC.

Details on this clone: With a far larger clone one base away, a read error is the likely cause. This sample includes further DNA sequences coding for the same CDR3. The chain joins TRDV2 to TRDJ1; 12 positions match TRDD3. Germline lookup yields CDR1 GEAIGNYY and CDR2 EKD. CDR3 size: 16 residues. The CDR3 spells CACDLLGDTPTDKLIF. The CDR3, as DNA: TGCGCCTGTGATCTACTGGGGGATACTCCGACCGATAAACTCATCTTT.

Remarks on this clone: TCRdb attributes to this sequence the protein of a much larger clone, which differs from the DNA translation at residue 13; a read error is likely, and the protein displayed is translated from the DNA. The genes are TRDV2 and TRDJ1; 11 positions match TRDD3. The V gene's germline CDR1 is GEAIGNYY and CDR2 EKD. CDR3 length equals 19 residues. V dropped 3 bases and J dropped 1; count of bases not matched to a gene: 15. CDR3 nucleotide sequence: TGTGCCTGTGACGTACTACTGGGGGATAAGGGTCAGGGCACCGATAAACTCATCTTT. Protein: CACDVLLGDKGQGTDKLIF.

With respect to this clone: A far larger clone is one base from this, pointing to a likely read error. J is TRDJ1 and V is TRDV2, with 13 bases matching TRDD3. With 5 bases clipped from V and 3 bases from J, the junction kept 23 bases outside the gene matches. This CDR3 is 21 amino acids long. Germline CDR1 GEAIGNYY, CDR2 EKD. The CDR3 is CACGPVRVGSTGGYAADKLIF. CDR3 sequence (DNA): TGTGCCTGTGGCCCGGTTCGTGTTGGCAGTACTGGGGGATACGCGGCCGATAAACTCATCTTT.

This clone has more than one count but fewer than ten. A far larger clone is a single base away, which makes a read error likely. Other DNA sequences in this specimen translate into the identical CDR3. The chain recombines TRDV2 with TRDJ1; TRDD3 matches 7 bases. In germline, CDR1 is GEAIGNYY, CDR2 EKD. The CDR3 has 18 amino acids. The CDR3 coding sequence is TGTGCCTGTGACGGAGTACTGGGGACCCGGACCTACACCGATAAACTTATCTTT. Amino acid sequence: CACDGVLGTRTYTDKLIF.

This clone has just a few counts. Possible read error: a much larger clone is one base away. The sample carries other DNA sequences with the same CDR3. J is TRDJ1 and V is TRDV2; 9 bases fit TRDD3. CDR1 GEAIGNYY and CDR2 EKD come from the germline V gene. This CDR3 contains 18 residues. This chain's CDR3 is CACDNILGDPKYTDKLIF. For the CDR3, the DNA is TGTGCCTGTGACAATATACTGGGGGACCCGAAGTACACCGATAAACTCATCTTC.

This clone turned up a few times. Since a much larger clone is just one base distant, this may be a read error. This same CDR3 is encoded by further DNA sequences in the sample. J is TRDJ3 and V is TRDV2; TRDD3 aligns across 8 bases. The CDR3 extends over 21 amino acids. Germline-derived CDR1 and CDR2 are GEAIGNYY and EKD. V lost 3 bases to trimming and J lost 0 bases; unmatched junction nucleotides: 15. The CDR3: CACDSPLGAVPSSWDTRQMFF. CDR3 bases: TGTGCCTGTGACTCTCCACTGGGGGCTGTACCGAGCTCCTGGGACACCCGACAGATGTTTTTC.

The chain has TRDV2 and TRDJ3; the match to TRDD3 covers 11 bases. The V and J ends lost 3 bases and 7 bases, in that order; junction bases with no gene match: 16. CDR3 size: 20 residues. The germline V gene encodes CDR1 GEAIGNYY and CDR2 EKD. CDR3 DNA: TGTGCCTGTGACCCCACTGGGGGATATAGAAACTCAGTAGACACCCGACAGATGTTTTTC. Translation: CACDPTGGYRNSVDTRQMFF.

With regard to this clone: The amino acid sequence in TCRdb belongs to a much larger clone and departs from this DNA's translation at residue 7, likely a sequencing read error; the sequence shown is translated from the DNA. J is TRDJ1 and V is TRDV2; TRDD3 matches at 8 bases. CDR3 size: 18 residues. Germline CDR1 GEAIGNYY, CDR2 EKD. V lost 1 base, J lost 0 bases, and 12 bases stayed unmatched. CDR3 residues: CACDTVSTGGLHTDKLIF. DNA for the CDR3: TGTGCCTGTGACACAGTGAGTACTGGGGGCTTACACACCGATAAACTCATCTTT.

This clone is categorized as large. In the same sample, other DNA sequences code for this CDR3. This sequence joins TRDV2 and TRDJ1; 8 bases match TRDD3. The J segment lost 0 bases and the V segment lost 3 bases, leaving 5 bases of the junction unmatched. This CDR3 contains 15 residues. Per the germline V gene, CDR1 is GEAIGNYY and CDR2 is EKD. CDR3 in amino acids: CACDLLGAYTDKLIF. The CDR3 DNA sequence: TGTGCCTGTGACCTACTGGGGGCCTACACCGATAAACTCATCTTT.

This clone was seen a few times. TCRdb records a much larger clone's protein for this DNA, with a difference at residue 15 that likely arises from a read error; the protein given is the translation of the DNA. The genes are TRDV2 and TRDJ1, with 11 nucleotides matching TRDD3. Germline CDR1 is GEAIGNYY and CDR2 is EKD. This CDR3 spans 17 amino acids. CDR3 coding DNA: TGTGCCTGTGACACCGTCGAAGCTGGGGGATACACCGATAAACCCATCTTT. Amino acids: CACDTVEAGGYTDKPIF.

Comment on this clone: TCRdb's entry gives the protein of a much larger clone, which mismatches this DNA's translation at residue 11, likely from a read error; the protein reported here is translated from the DNA. The rearrangement uses TRDV2 and TRDJ1; 8 bases map to TRDD3. Germline V gene data show CDR1 as GEAIGNYY and CDR2 as EKD. The CDR3 length is 18 residues. With 0 bases clipped from V and 0 bases from J, the junction kept 11 bases outside the gene matches. The CDR3: CACDTLPTGGRYTDKLIF. CDR3 nucleotides: TGTGCCTGTGACACCCTACCTACTGGGGGGAGATACACCGATAAACTCATCTTT.

Relative to its sample, this clone is medium-sized (0.01 to 0.1%). The chain has TRDV2 and TRDJ1; 8 bases agree with TRDD3. The junction had 20 bases not matched to a gene; V was cut back by 3 bases and J by 3 bases. The germline CDR1 and CDR2 sequences are GEAIGNYY and EKD. The CDR3 is 19 residues long. CDR3 loop: CACDALSTVLGGRADKLIF. The DNA for the CDR3 is TGTGCCTGTGACGCCCTATCTACCGTACTGGGGGGACGGGCCGATAAACTCATCTTT.

By frequency in the sample, this clone is large. The same CDR3 also results from other DNA sequences found in this sample. The CDR3 nucleotides read TGTGCCTGTGACCCCGTTGGTGTACTGGGGGGTCCGGAGGGCACCGATAAACTCATCTTT. As protein: CACDPVGVLGGPEGTDKLIF. The V call is TRDV2, the J call TRDJ1, with 8 bases aligning to TRDD3. Germline CDR1 and CDR2: GEAIGNYY and EKD. This CDR3 spans 20 amino acids. V shed 3 bases and J 1 base; nucleotides not matched to a gene: 21.

Concerning this clone itself: The likely explanation is a read error, given a far larger clone one base away. The chain has TRDV1 and TRDJ1; 7 bases fit TRDD3. The length of the CDR3 is 22 residues. V shed 2 bases, J shed 0 bases, and the junction held 24 bases outside the gene matches. The germline gives CDR1 TSWWSYY, CDR2 QGS. CDR3 in DNA: TGTGCTCTTGGGGAATTCCCCAGCGTCCGTACTGGGGAATACTCATACACCGATAAACTCATCTTT. Its translation: CALGEFPSVRTGEYSYTDKLIF.

About this clone itself: This likely stems from a read error, as it lies one base from a far larger clone. This same CDR3 is encoded by further DNA sequences in the sample. The V and J genes are TRDV2 and TRDJ3; either TRDD2 or TRDD3 may fit D (5 bases each). CDR1 is GEAIGNYY, CDR2 EKD, per germline. The CDR3 has 25 residues. CDR3 in amino acids: CACDTPPTPYVSGANASWDTRQMFF. CDR3 nucleotide sequence: TGTGCCTGTGACACCCCTCCGACCCCCTACGTTTCGGGGGCTAATGCCTCCTGGGACACTCGACAGATGTTTTTC.

With respect to this clone: It is likely a read error: a sequence one base away is far more abundant. The identical CDR3 is also encoded by other nucleotide sequences in the sample. The chain combines TRDV2 with TRDJ3; TRDD3 matches at 7 bases. Germline values: CDR1 GEAIGNYY, CDR2 EKD. V trimming: 3 bases; J trimming: 9 bases; junction bases outside the gene matches: 4. This CDR3 is 14 amino acids long. The CDR3 sequence: CACDLLGSTRQMFF. The CDR3 region has the DNA TGTGCCTGTGACTTACTGGGGTCCACCCGACAGATGTTTTTC.